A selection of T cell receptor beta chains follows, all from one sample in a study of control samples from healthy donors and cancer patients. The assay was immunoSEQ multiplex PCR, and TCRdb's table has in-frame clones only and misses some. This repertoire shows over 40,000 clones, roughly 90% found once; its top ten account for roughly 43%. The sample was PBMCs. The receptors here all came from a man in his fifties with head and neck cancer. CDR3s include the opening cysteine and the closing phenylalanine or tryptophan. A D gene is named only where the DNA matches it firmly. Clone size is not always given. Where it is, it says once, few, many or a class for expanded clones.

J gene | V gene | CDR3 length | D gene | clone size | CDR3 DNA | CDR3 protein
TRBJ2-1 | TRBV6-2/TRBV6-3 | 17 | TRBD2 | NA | TGTGCCAGCAGTCTATTCGGACTAGCGAACTCCTACAATGAGCAGTTCTTC | CASSLFGLANSYNEQFF
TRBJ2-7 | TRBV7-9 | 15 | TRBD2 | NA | TGTGCCAGCAGCTTAGTACTAGCGGGATCCTACGAGCAGTACTTC | CASSLVLAGSYEQYF
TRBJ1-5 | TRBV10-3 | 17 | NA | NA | TGTGCCTTCTGTGAGTCGCGCGACTTACCTCTCGGTCAGCCCCAGCATTTT | CAFCESRDLPLGQPQHF
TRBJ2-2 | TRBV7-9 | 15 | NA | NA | TGTGCCAGCAGCTTAGGGGTGGGAGTTACCGGGGAGCTGTTTTTT | CASSLGVGVTGELFF
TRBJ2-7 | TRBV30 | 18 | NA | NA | TGTGCCTGGAGTACGTACGGGAGTCAGGGGATGAGCTCCTACGAGCAGTACTTC | CAWSTYGSQGMSSYEQYF
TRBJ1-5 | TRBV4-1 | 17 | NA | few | TGCGCCAGCAGCCAAGACCACGGCAGGGTACGCAATCAGCCCCAGCATTTT | CASSQDHGRVRNQPQHF
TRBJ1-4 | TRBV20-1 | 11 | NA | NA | TGCAGTGCCCCCCGGGAGGAAAAACTGTTTTTT | CSAPREEKLFF
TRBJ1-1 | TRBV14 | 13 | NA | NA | TGTGCCAGCAGCCAAAGTTTGAACACTGAAGCTTTCTTT | CASSQSLNTEAFF
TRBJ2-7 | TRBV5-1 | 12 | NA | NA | TGCGCCAGCAGCGGCAGGCTCTACGAGCAGTACTTC | CASSGRLYEQYF
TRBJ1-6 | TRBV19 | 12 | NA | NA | TGTGCCAGTAGTATAGTGGATTCACCCCTCCACTTT | CASSIVDSPLHF
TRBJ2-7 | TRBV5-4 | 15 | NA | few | TGTGCCAGCAGCTTGGGAGGGCATAGCTCCTACGAGCAGTACTTC | CASSLGGHSSYEQYF
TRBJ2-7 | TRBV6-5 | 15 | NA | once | TGTGCCAGCGGGGGCGGGACTCTAAACTCCTACGAGCAGTACTTC | CASGGGTLNSYEQYF
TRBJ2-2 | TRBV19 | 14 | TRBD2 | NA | TGTGCCAGTACACTAGCGGGAAACACCGGGGAGCTGTTTTTT | CASTLAGNTGELFF
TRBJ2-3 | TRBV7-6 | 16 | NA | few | TGTGCCAGCAGCTTAGTAGCTAGCTTTGGTTCAGATACGCAGTATTTT | CASSLVASFGSDTQYF
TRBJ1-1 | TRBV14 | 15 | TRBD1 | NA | TGTGCCAGCAGCCAACTCAGAGGACAGGGGGCCCGAGCTTTCTTT | CASSQLRGQGARAFF
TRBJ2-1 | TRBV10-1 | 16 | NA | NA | TGCGCCAGCAGCGCCAACCGGGACCCACCCCACAATGAGCAGTTCTTC | CASSANRDPPHNEQFF
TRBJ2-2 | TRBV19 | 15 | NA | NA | TGTGCCAGTAGTATAGCGGGTCGCGACACCGGGGAGCTGTTTTTT | CASSIAGRDTGELFF
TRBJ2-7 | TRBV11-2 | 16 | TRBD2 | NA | TGTGCCAGCAGCGTACAAAGCGGGGGCCCCGCTTACGAGCAGTACTTC | CASSVQSGGPAYEQYF
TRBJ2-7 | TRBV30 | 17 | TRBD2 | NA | TGTGCCTGGGGGAAAGGGAAACTAGCGGGGTTAGCCTACGAGCAGTACTTC | CAWGKGKLAGLAYEQYF
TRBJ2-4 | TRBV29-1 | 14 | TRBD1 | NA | TGCAGCGTCGACACCGGGACAGGGAGGAACATTCAGTACTTC | CSVDTGTGRNIQYF
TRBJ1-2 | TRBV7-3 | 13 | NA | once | TGTGCCAGCAGCTTAGGGGAGAACTATGGCTACACCTTC | CASSLGENYGYTF
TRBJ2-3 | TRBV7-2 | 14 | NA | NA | TGTGCCAGCAGCTTAGATCCTGAATGGGATACGCAGTATTTT | CASSLDPEWDTQYF
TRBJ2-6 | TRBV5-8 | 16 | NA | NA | TGTGCCAGCAGCTTGGAGAGGGCGCCTGGGGCCAACGTCCTGACTTTC | CASSLERAPGANVLTF
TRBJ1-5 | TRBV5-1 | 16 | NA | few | TGCGCCAGCAGCTTGCAGGGTTCTGATAGCAATCAGCCCCAGCATTTT | CASSLQGSDSNQPQHF
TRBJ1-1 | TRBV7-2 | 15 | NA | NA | TGTGCCAGCAGCCCTAGGGTAGGGGGAGGAACTGAAGCTTTCTTT | CASSPRVGGGTEAFF
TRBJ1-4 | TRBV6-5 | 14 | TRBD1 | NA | TGTGCCAGCGGAAGACAGGGGGCCGGTGAAAAACTGTTTTTT | CASGRQGAGEKLFF
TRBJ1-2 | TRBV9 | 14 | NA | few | TGTGCCAGCAGCGTAGAGGCTGCAGGCTATGGCTACACCTTC | CASSVEAAGYGYTF
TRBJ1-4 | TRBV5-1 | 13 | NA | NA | TGCGCCAGCAGCTTGGAGGCTAATGAAAAACTGTTTTTT | CASSLEANEKLFF
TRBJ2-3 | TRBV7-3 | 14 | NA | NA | TGTGCCAGCAGCGAGGGGCTAACCACAGATACGCAGTATTTT | CASSEGLTTDTQYF
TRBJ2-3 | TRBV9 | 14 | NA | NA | TGTGCCAGCAGCGTGGGACAATACACAGATACGCAGTATTTT | CASSVGQYTDTQYF
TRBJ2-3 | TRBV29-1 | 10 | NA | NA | TGCAGCGCCAGGACAGATACGCAGTATTTT | CSARTDTQYF
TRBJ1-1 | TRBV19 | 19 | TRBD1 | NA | TGTGCCAGTAGTATAGGGACCGAGGACAGGATTACGGGAAACACTGAAGCTTTCTTT | CASSIGTEDRITGNTEAFF
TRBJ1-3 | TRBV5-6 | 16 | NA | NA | TGTGCCAGCAGCTCCTCCATACACAAAAGTGGAAACACCATATATTTT | CASSSSIHKSGNTIYF
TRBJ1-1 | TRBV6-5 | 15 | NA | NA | TGTGCCAGCAGTTACTCCTCCGGGGCCCTGGGCTTTGCTTTCTTT | CASSYSSGALGFAFF
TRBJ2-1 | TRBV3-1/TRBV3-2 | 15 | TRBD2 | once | TGTGCCAGCAGCCAAGGCGGGGGTTCCTACAATGAGCAGTTCTTC | CASSQGGGSYNEQFF
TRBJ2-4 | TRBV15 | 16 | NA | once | TGTGCCACCAGCAGAGATGTTTTTCTAGCCAAAAACATTCAGTACTTC | CATSRDVFLAKNIQYF
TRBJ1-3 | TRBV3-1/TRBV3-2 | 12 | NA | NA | TGTGCCAGCAGCCAAGCTTTAAACACCATATATTTT | CASSQALNTIYF
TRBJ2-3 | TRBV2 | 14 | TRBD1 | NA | TGTGCCAGCACAGGTGCACAGGGGATAGATACGCAGTATTTT | CASTGAQGIDTQYF
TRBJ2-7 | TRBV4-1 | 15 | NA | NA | TGCGCCAGCAGCCAAGGGCGCGGTCGAACCTACGAGCAGTACTTC | CASSQGRGRTYEQYF
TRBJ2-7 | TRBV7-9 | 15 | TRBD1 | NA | TGTGCCAGCAGCGACTCTACGACAGGGACCTACGAGCAGTACTTC | CASSDSTTGTYEQYF
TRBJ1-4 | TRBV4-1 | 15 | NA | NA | TGCGCCAGCAGCCAAGATTCAGGGATAGGGGAAAAACTGTTTTTT | CASSQDSGIGEKLFF
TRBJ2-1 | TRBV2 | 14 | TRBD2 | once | TGTGCCAGCAGTGTCGCCGGGGGGGGTAGTGAGCAGTTCTTC | CASSVAGGGSEQFF
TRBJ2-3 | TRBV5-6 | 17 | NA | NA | TGTGCCAGCAGCTTAGCGGGAGTTTCGGGGAAGGGGGCTACGCAGTATTTT | CASSLAGVSGKGATQYF
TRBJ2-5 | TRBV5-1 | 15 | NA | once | TGCGCCAGCAGCTTTGGAGGGGGCGGGGCAGAGACCCAGTACTTC | CASSFGGGGAETQYF
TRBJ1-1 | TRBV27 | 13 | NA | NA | TGTGCCAGCAGTCCCCTATTAAGGACTGAAGCTTTCTTT | CASSPLLRTEAFF
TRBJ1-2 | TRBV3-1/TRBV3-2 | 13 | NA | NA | TGTGCCAGCAGCCAAAAGGTCGAGGGGGGCTACACCTTC | CASSQKVEGGYTF
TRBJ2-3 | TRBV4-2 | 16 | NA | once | TGTGCCAGCAGCCCGCGTTCCGGGGCCCCCACAGATACGCAGTATTTT | CASSPRSGAPTDTQYF
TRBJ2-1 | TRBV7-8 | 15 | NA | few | TGTGCCAGCAGCTTAGTAGGGGGGCCGTACAATGAGCAGTTCTTC | CASSLVGGPYNEQFF
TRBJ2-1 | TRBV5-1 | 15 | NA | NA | TGCGCCAGCAGCTTGACAGGGAATGACTACAATGAGCAGTTCTTC | CASSLTGNDYNEQFF
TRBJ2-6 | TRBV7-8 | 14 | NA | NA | TGTGCCAGCAGCCGGCGATCTGGGGCCAACGTCCTGACTTTC | CASSRRSGANVLTF
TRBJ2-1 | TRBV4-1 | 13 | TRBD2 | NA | TGCGCCAGCAGCCAGAGCGGGGGGTTTGAGCAGTTCTTC | CASSQSGGFEQFF
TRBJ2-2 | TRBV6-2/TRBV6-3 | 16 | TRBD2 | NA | TGTGCCAGCAGGCCTGGTGGGACTAGCGGCACCGGGGAGCTGTTTTTT | CASRPGGTSGTGELFF
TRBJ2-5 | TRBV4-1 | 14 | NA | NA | TGCGCCAGCAGCCAAGTAGACGGCGGCGAGACCCAGTACTTC | CASSQVDGGETQYF
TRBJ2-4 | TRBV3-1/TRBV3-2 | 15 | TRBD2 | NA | TGTGCCAGCAGCCGCAACAGCGGGACTCTGGACATTCAGTACTTC | CASSRNSGTLDIQYF